This T cell receptor beta chain was captured by sequencing in a study of blood T cell repertoires in COVID-19 (TCRdb year 2020). General notes on the study: Collaborator samples came from the United States, Italy and Spain and covered acute and convalescent phases of COVID-19. The material from the prospective study consisted of cDNA or gDNA derived from T cells, B-cell-depleted T cells, or PBMCs. Deeply sampled blood TCRbeta repertoires from subjects exposed to, actively infected with, or recovered from COVID-19 were included in the dataset. The repertoires were released in a freely available public database intended as a resource for research on the immune response to SARS-CoV-2. Samples came from the ongoing ImmuneRACE study (first 160 participants) plus 1,254 subjects from 6 global collaborators. The sample metadata nearly always contained a de-identified subject ID, COVID-19 status, age in years and sex. Where available, HLA class I and class II types were taken from metadata supplied by the sample provider and were not determined by assay-based typing.

The CDR1 and CDR2 encoded by the germline V gene are SGDLS and YYNGEE. The CDR3 contains 13 residues, cysteine and phenylalanine counted. Just CDR3 DNA is preserved here, 39 bases in frame from base 1. From V the trimming removes 0 bases and from J it removes 9 bases, while the gene matches leave 2 bases of the junction unaccounted for. The immunoSEQ Assay, a bias-controlled multiplex PCR, was used to amplify TCRbeta CDR3 regions from genomic DNA. Regarding the original processing steps: The number of nucleated cells in each sample was estimated from the amplification of reference gene primers within the assay. To quantify the absolute abundance of each unique TCRbeta CDR3 rearrangement, sequence reads were collapsed and filtered. For each sample, productive Simpson clonality was calculated by taking the square root of Simpson's diversity index across productive rearrangements. This is the immuneACCESS table as TCRdb keeps it, with only in-frame sequences that have V and J called. A part of the clones is gone; compared with another copy, unresolved V genes explain less than half, and the rest is unexplained. V, J and clone size are taken as reported in that table, and D and trimming were inferred from the DNA itself. Across this sample there are 300,000 or so clones, with approximately 90% seen only once. Together, the top ten hold approximately 1.2% of the sample.

Participants in the prospective study were aged roughly 18 to 90 years, lived in about two dozen United States geographic areas, and enrolled through a virtual design. In the prospective study, cohorts were assigned on the basis of participant-reported clinical history obtained from a screening survey and a study questionnaire. Recovered participants in ImmuneRACE Cohort 3 were defined by two consecutive negative NP/OP PCR tests, clearance by a healthcare professional, or resolution of symptoms. In the prospective study, mobile phlebotomists collected whole blood, serum and a nasopharyngeal or oropharyngeal swab from each participant. Over a 2-month period, participants in the prospective study had the option of providing additional blood draws and questionnaires. Prospective study blood samples were shipped either frozen or at room temperature before DNA extraction. The paper as a whole reports these results and caveats: The quantity of clinical and demographic metadata differed by source and by participant and was supplied without curation.

On this clone itself: Its antigen specificity is not known. Per-nucleotide qualities are absent, and no much larger clonotype sits a single base away.

The sequencing sample was made of PBMCs or T cells enriched from blood (not recorded which). The receptor's source is a woman aged 25 to 39 who had recovered from COVID-19. The sequence is built from TRBV9 and TRBJ2-1, and 8 bases in between align with TRBD2. The CDR3 region: CASSVARGGEQFF. The DNA sequence is TGTGCCAGCAGCGTAGCCCGGGGGGGTGAGCAGTTCTTC.